This T cell receptor beta chain was recovered during a study of shared clonotypes between healthy human individuals. Germline CDR1 reads WNHNN; CDR2 reads SYGVQD (reference sequence). The CDR3 has 16 residues. The V gene end was trimmed by 7 bases and the J gene end by 7 bases; junction bases not matched to a gene: 10. Only in-frame clones appear in the TCRdb table, and some are missing; sequencing was by immunoSEQ multiplex PCR. The table shows about 1.1 million clones, with 75% to 80% occurring only once. Material for sequencing was memory CD4+ T cells from PBMCs. Indicated subset: CD45RA-negative fraction. This TCR derives from a man between 18 and 35 years old in good health. Some clones in this sample may be carry-over from other donors' samples. The V and J genes are TRBV10-1 and TRBJ2-1; 13 positions match TRBD2. The CDR3 loop is CASNKETSGRWNEQFF. The CDR3 DNA is TGCGCCAGCAATAAAGAGACTAGCGGGAGGTGGAATGAGCAGTTCTTC.